The 24 T cell receptor beta chains reported below all come from one sample, sequenced in a study of CD8 T cells in Susac syndrome. RNA was extracted with the RNeasy kit, and a quantity of about 0.45 to 1 ug was reverse transcribed using random hexamers. A single record per CDR3 protein comes from TCRdb applying MiXCR to the immunoSEQ multiplex PCR reads. The top ten hold approximately 0.093% of the sample, which has some 100,000 distinct CDR3 sequences, about 92% seen once. The sample taken for sequencing was CD4+ T cells from PBMCs. The receptors derive from a human donor with multiple sclerosis.

This chain connects TRBV20-1 to TRBJ1-1; the D is unclear. V shed 2 bases and J shed 2 bases, with 9 bases lying between them. CDR3 length: 13 residues. Germline loops: CDR1 DFQATT, CDR2 SNEGSKA (reference sequence). CDR3 protein: CSARLSGNTEAFF. CDR3 bases: TGCAGTGCTAGACTGTCCGGAAACACTGAAGCTTTCTTT.

The V and J genes are TRBV29-1 and TRBJ1-4; D gene ambiguous. The germline gives CDR1 SQVTM, CDR2 ANQGSEA. CDR3 length: 12 residues. Deletions cut 7 bases from V and 6 bases from J, with 12 bases between. CDR3 nucleotides: TGCAGCGCCTCCGCCTACGATGAAAAACTGTTTTTT. Encoded protein: CSASAYDEKLFF. The full variable domain, completed using reference TRBV29-1 and TRBJ1-4, is SAVISQKPSRDICQRGTSLTIQCQVDSQVTMMFWYRQQPGQSLTLIATANQGSEATYESGFVIDKFPISRPNLTFSTLTVSNMSPEDSSIYLCSASAYDEKLFFGSGTQLSVL.

The chain recombines TRBV30 with TRBJ1-6; no clear D gene. V dropped 0 bases and J dropped 7 bases, with 19 bases sitting between them. The CDR3 sequence is 17 residues long. CDR1 is GTSNPN and CDR2 is SVGIG in the germline V gene (reference sequence). The CDR3 DNA sequence: TGTGCCTGGAGTGTAGGGTATTCTCATTATCCAAATTCACCCCTCCACTTT. This gives the protein CAWSVGYSHYPNSPLHF.

This clonotype showed up just once. The chain carries TRBV5-1 and TRBJ1-1; tentative D call: TRBD1 (6 bases). V dropped 3 bases and J dropped 3 bases, with 15 bases sitting between them. This CDR3 is built from 15 residues. The germline V gene encodes CDR1 SGHRS and CDR2 YFSETQ. CDR3 protein: CASSSGGRGYTEAFF. For the CDR3, the DNA is TGCGCCAGCAGCTCGGGAGGCAGGGGTTACACTGAAGCTTTCTTT.

The chain employs TRBV6-1 and TRBJ2-3; D call uncertain. CDR1 and CDR2 (germline): MNHNS, SASEGT. V was pared by 4 bases and J by 6 bases, with 5 bases between. This CDR3 region has 11 residues. The CDR3: CASSVKDTQYF. The CDR3 bases are TGTGCCAGCAGTGTGAAGGATACGCAGTATTTT.

The chain uses TRBV2 and TRBJ2-5, with 9 bases that match TRBD2. The CDR3 sequence is 15 residues long. V lost 8 bases to trimming and J lost 1 base; unmatched junction nucleotides: 8. Germline-derived CDR1 and CDR2 are SNHLY and FYNNEI. This CDR3 is CASDRGGGPQETQYF. CDR3 in DNA: TGTGCCAGCGATCGCGGGGGGGGTCCCCAAGAGACCCAGTACTTC. Based on the CDR3 plus reference TRBV2 and TRBJ2-5, the full variable domain is EPEVTQTPSHQVTQMGQEVILRCVPISNHLYFYWYRQILGQKVEFLVSFYNNEISEKSEIFDDQFSVERPDGSNFTLKIRSTKLEDSAMYFCASDRGGGPQETQYFGPGTRLLVL.

The chain joins TRBV20-1 to TRBJ2-3; 8 bases are shared with TRBD2. Germline V gene sequence: CDR1 DFQATT, CDR2 SNEGSKA (reference sequence). V lost 6 bases to trimming and J lost 0 bases; unmatched junction nucleotides: 8. The CDR3 runs to 15 residues. CDR3 amino acids: CSALRRGASTDTQYF. CDR3 in DNA: TGCAGTGCATTACGGCGGGGGGCGAGCACAGATACGCAGTATTTT.

The chain employs TRBV25-1 and TRBJ2-7; D uncertain. The CDR3 totals 12 residues. Trimming removed 3 bases from V and 3 bases from J, with 6 bases in between. Per the germline V gene, CDR1 is MGHDK and CDR2 is SYGVNS. For the CDR3, the DNA is TGTGCCAGCAGTGACCCCCTCTACGAGCAGTACTTC. Residues: CASSDPLYEQYF.

This clonotype was counted a single time. The V call is TRBV7-2, the J call TRBJ1-6; D not resolved. The V gene lost 0 bases and the J gene lost 8 bases, with 11 bases spanning the gap. Germline V lookup: CDR1 SGHTA, CDR2 FQGNSA. This CDR3 has 15 amino acids. CDR3: CASSLAGPADSPLHF. CDR3 DNA sequence: TGTGCCAGCAGCTTAGCAGGACCCGCTGATTCACCCCTCCACTTT.

In its sample, this clonotype was seen once. The J gene is TRBJ1-6, the V gene TRBV3-1; TRBD1 might be the D (6 bases). This CDR3 has 15 amino acids. The V end lost 5 bases, the J end lost 7 bases, and 15 bases lay between the germline ends. CDR1 and CDR2 from the germline V gene are LGHDT and YNNKEL (reference sequence). The CDR3 DNA reads TGTGCCAGCAGCACTCAGACAGGCCTGAATTCACCCCTCCACTTT. Translating it yields CASSTQTGLNSPLHF.

The V and J genes are TRBV28 and TRBJ2-5; tentatively, D is TRBD2 (6 bases). Germline assignment: CDR1 MDHEN and CDR2 SYDVKM. V was clipped by 5 bases and J by 1 base, with 11 bases between them. There are 14 residues in the CDR3. The CDR3 here is CASSAGLPQETQYF. CDR3 coding DNA: TGTGCCAGCAGTGCTGGACTACCCCAAGAGACCCAGTACTTC.

Only one count was recorded for this clonotype. The chain employs TRBV2 and TRBJ2-3; tentative D call: TRBD2 (6 bases). CDR1 and CDR2 from the germline V gene are SNHLY and FYNNEI. The V and J ends lost 11 bases and 6 bases respectively, with 21 bases between them. The CDR3 loop spans 14 amino acids. As DNA, the CDR3 is TGTGCCTCCCTAGGAGGGACTCATTTGGATACGCAGTATTTT. As protein: CASLGGTHLDTQYF.

This clonotype was detected once. This rearrangement joins TRBV9 to TRBJ1-6; D ambiguous. CDR3 length: 18 residues. With 0 bases removed from V and 3 bases from J, the gap between germline ends came to 16 bases. In germline, CDR1 is SGDLS, CDR2 YYNGEE. CDR3 nucleotide sequence: TGTGCCAGCAGCGTAGAATCGTCGGCAGATGGCTATAATTCACCCCTCCACTTT. This translates into CASSVESSADGYNSPLHF. The variable domain in full, completed from reference TRBV9 and TRBJ1-6, reads DSGVTQTPKHLITATGQRVTLRCSPRSGDLSVYWYQQSLDQGLQFLIQYYNGEERAKGNILERFSAQQFPDLHSELNLSSLELGDSALYFCASSVESSADGYNSPLHFGNGTRLTVT.

The chain employs TRBV15 and TRBJ1-4; maybe TRBD1 (5 bases). The CDR3 runs to 15 residues. Trimming stripped 4 bases from V and 3 bases from J, with 12 bases between. CDR1 and CDR2 from the germline V gene are LNHNV and YYDKDF (reference sequence). CDR3 nucleotide sequence: TGTGCCACCAGCAAAGGGGCCGGAGCTAATGAAAAACTGTTTTTT. This gives the protein CATSKGAGANEKLFF.

The chain is built from TRBV5-1 and TRBJ2-7; D possibly matches TRBD1 or TRBD2 (5 bases each). The germline CDR1 and CDR2 sequences are SGHRS and YFSETQ. The V gene lost 0 bases and the J gene lost 3 bases, with 13 bases spanning the gap. This CDR3 comprises 15 residues. CDR3: CASSLDPGTNYEQYF. CDR3 in DNA: TGCGCCAGCAGCTTGGACCCGGGGACGAACTACGAGCAGTACTTC.

This clonotype was picked up one time. The V call is TRBV27, the J call TRBJ2-1; 7 positions match TRBD1. This CDR3 has 14 amino acids. Germline trimming cut 2 bases from V and 11 bases from J; bases unmatched to any gene: 9. Germline CDR1 is MNHEY and CDR2 is SMNVEV (reference sequence). CDR3 nucleotides: TGTGCCAGCAGTTTAGGACAGGTCGCTAGCCAGCAGTTCTTC. Translated, it gives CASSLGQVASQQFF.

This rearrangement joins TRBV28 to TRBJ2-7; TRBD2 aligns across 8 bases. The CDR3 extends over 18 amino acids. Looked up from germline, CDR1 is MDHEN and CDR2 is SYDVKM. Germline trimming cut 6 bases from V and 2 bases from J; bases unmatched to any gene: 18. CDR3 in amino acids: CASSLYGQGLALTYEQYF. The CDR3 nucleotides read TGTGCCAGCAGCCTTTACGGTCAAGGACTAGCCTTAACCTACGAGCAGTACTTC. The complete variable domain, with remaining parts taken from reference TRBV28 and TRBJ2-7, reads DVKVTQSSRYLVKRTGEKVFLECVQDMDHENMFWYRQDPGLGLRLIYFSYDVKMKEKGDIPEGYSVSREKKERFSLILESASTNQTSMYLCASSLYGQGLALTYEQYFGPGTRLTVT.

CDR3 bases: TGTGCCAGCAGACCGACAGGGAGTGACTATGGCTACACCTTC. This encodes CASRPTGSDYGYTF. V gene TRBV6-2 or TRBV6-3 combines with J gene TRBJ1-2, with TRBD1 identical over 7 bases. The germline gives CDR1 MNHEY, CDR2 SVGEGT. Trimming took 6 bases from V and 3 from J; bases not matched to a gene: 7. The CDR3 extends over 14 amino acids.

DNA of the CDR3: TGTGCCAGCAGTTTATCGGAATTTAGAACTTTCTTT. Residues: CASSLSEFRTFF. J is TRBJ1-1 and V is TRBV28; D is ambiguous. V lost 1 base, J lost 12 bases, and 12 bases lay in between. CDR3 length: 12 amino acids. The germline gives CDR1 MDHEN, CDR2 SYDVKM.

This sequence joins TRBV28 and TRBJ1-2; D possibly corresponds to TRBD1 (5 bases). Between the trimmed V and J ends, which lost 7 bases and 8 bases, there was a span of 17 bases. The CDR3 length is 13 residues. The germline CDR1 and CDR2 sequences are MDHEN and SYDVKM. CDR3 nucleotide sequence: TGTGCCAGCAACCTCCCTCAGGGAAAAGGCTACACCTTC. Translating gives CASNLPQGKGYTF.

The rearrangement uses TRBV23-1 and TRBJ1-5; D is possibly TRBD1 (5 bases). TRBV23-1 is classed as an ORF, of uncertain function. The CDR3 extends over 16 amino acids. Between the trimmed V and J ends, which lost 3 bases and 1 base, there was a span of 13 bases. The CDR3 nucleotides read TGCGCCAGCAGTCATTGGGGCAGGTCGAGCAATCAGCCCCAGCATTTT. Translation gives CASSHWGRSSNQPQHF.

This sequence joins TRBV4-2 and TRBJ2-3; TRBD2 agrees at 9 bases. This CDR3 is 17 amino acids long. Per germline, CDR1 LGHNA and CDR2 YNFKEQ. After removal of 0 bases from V and 1 base from J, the junction contained 5 bases not matched to a gene. CDR3 sequence (DNA): TGTGCCAGCAGCCAAGATGAAGCTAGCGGGGGCACAGATACGCAGTATTTT. Translating gives CASSQDEASGGTDTQYF.

This chain uses TRBV7-9 with TRBJ1-1, with D unresolved. V lost 5 bases and J lost 0, with 16 bases in between. This CDR3 has 16 residues. The germline V gene encodes CDR1 SEHNR and CDR2 FQNEAQ (reference sequence). The CDR3 nucleotides read TGTGCCAGCAGCATACGATGGGGTGGCATGAACACTGAAGCTTTCTTT. This encodes CASSIRWGGMNTEAFF. The whole variable domain, remainder taken from reference TRBV7-9 and TRBJ1-1, is DTGVSQNPRHKITKRGQNVTFRCDPISEHNRLYWYRQTLGQGPEFLTYFQNEAQLEKSRLLSDRFSAERPKGSFSTLEIQRTEQGDSAMYLCASSIRWGGMNTEAFFGQGTRLTVV.

J is TRBJ1-5 and V is TRBV13; possibly TRBD1 for D (5 bases). The V gene's germline CDR1 is PRHDT and CDR2 FYEKMQ (reference sequence). The CDR3 is made up of 16 amino acids. Deletions cut 0 bases from V and 4 bases from J, with 13 bases between. The CDR3 loop reads CASSLGGRSPNQPQHF. In DNA, the CDR3 is TGTGCCAGCAGCTTAGGGGGGCGATCACCGAATCAGCCCCAGCATTTT.